This TCR beta chain was identified in a study of T cell responses to AZD1222 COVID-19 vaccine. This CDR3 spans 15 amino acids. CDR1 and CDR2 from the germline V gene are MNHEY and SVGEGT. V shed 4 bases and J shed 4 bases, with 16 bases lying between them. Profiling relied on immunoSEQ multiplex PCR, and the TCRdb table lists in-frame clones only, not all of them. The data hold roughly 140,000 clones, with less than 90% observed a single time. This specimen consisted of peripheral blood, obtained after recovery from COVID-19. The TCR comes from an adult who had recovered from COVID-19. This chain uses TRBV6-2 or TRBV6-3 with TRBJ1-2; tentatively, D is TRBD1 (5 bases). The CDR3 is CASSSPDTDVYGYTF. The CDR3 coding sequence is TGTGCCAGCAGTTCCCCGGACACCGACGTCTATGGCTACACCTTC.